This T cell receptor beta chain was found in a study of regulatory T cells. The primer mix had 52 TRBV and 13 TRBJ primers. The assay was immunoSEQ multiplex PCR, and TCRdb's table has in-frame clones only and misses some. The sample includes 32,000 or so clones, approximately 90% of them seen just once. On this clone itself: Its matching antigen is unknown.

General study findings and limits: Regulatory T cells showed the strongest V-J pair restriction and V/J gene skewing among patient repertoires. In CD3G-deficient patients, conventional CD4+ T cells were enriched for hydrophobic CDR3 residues at positions 6 and 7.

Trimming took 3 bases from V and 11 from J; bases not matched to a gene: 5. Germline V gives CDR1 ENHRY, CDR2 SYGVKD. The CDR3 covers 13 residues. CD4+ T cells were divided by sorting: CD25-high CD127-low Tregs, CD25-low CD127-high conventional cells. The rearrangement joins TRBV10-3 to TRBJ2-1, with 9 bases matching TRBD2. This clonotype originated in a person aged 18 to 30 with CD3G deficiency. The sample taken for sequencing was conventional CD4+ T cells sorted from blood. CDR3 region: CAISELTSGQQFF. Here the CDR3 DNA reads TGTGCCATCAGTGAACTAACTAGCGGGCAGCAGTTCTTC.